A selection of T cell receptor beta chains follows, all from one sample in a study of blood T cell repertoires in COVID-19. Profiling relied on immunoSEQ multiplex PCR, and the TCRdb table lists in-frame clones only, not all of them. The table lists 100,000 or so clones, approximately 83% of them singletons. Sequencing was carried out using peripheral blood. These receptors were obtained from a man between 45 and 60 years old with acute or convalescent COVID-19. Each CDR3 is given with its conserved first and last residue. Fields, in order: D gene, clone size, V gene, J gene, CDR3 protein, CDR3 DNA. D genes are given only for firm matches. Expanded clones are given a class, and other clones once, few, many or no size at all.

TRBD1	-	TRBV4-1	TRBJ1-5	CASSPGTGGQPQHF	TGCGCCAGCAGCCCAGGGACAGGAGGTCAGCCCCAGCATTTT
-	-	TRBV5-1	TRBJ2-3	CASSLEGTDTQYF	TGCGCCAGCAGCTTGGAGGGGACAGATACGCAGTATTTT
-	once	TRBV2	TRBJ2-7	CASSDYLGQYF	TGTGCCAGCAGTGACTATCTAGGGCAGTACTTC
-	-	TRBV12-3/TRBV12-4	TRBJ2-1	CASSLRTEQFF	TGTGCCAGCAGTCTAAGGACAGAGCAGTTCTTC
TRBD1	-	TRBV6-5	TRBJ1-1	CALDRENTEAFF	TGTGCCCTGGACAGGGAGAACACTGAAGCTTTCTTT
TRBD1	few	TRBV4-1	TRBJ2-7	CASSQVIGTGSFYEQYF	TGCGCCAGCAGCCAAGTCATTGGGACAGGGTCCTTCTACGAGCAGTACTTC
-	-	TRBV9	TRBJ1-1	CASSLGQTNTEAFF	TGTGCCAGCAGCCTTGGACAGACAAACACTGAAGCTTTCTTT
TRBD2	-	TRBV6-6	TRBJ2-2	CASSYPTSGRAGELFF	TGTGCCAGCAGTTACCCGACTAGCGGGAGGGCCGGGGAGCTGTTTTTT
-	-	TRBV2	TRBJ1-2	CASSEGPNYGYTF	TGTGCCAGCAGTGAGGGGCCGAACTATGGCTACACCTTC
-	-	TRBV5-8	TRBJ2-7	CASSTVRFGEQYF	TGTGCCAGCAGCACCGTACGTTTCGGCGAGCAGTACTTC
-	-	TRBV4-2	TRBJ1-3	CASSPSEAPGGNTIYF	TGTGCCAGCAGCCCTTCTGAGGCTCCGGGTGGAAACACCATATATTTT
TRBD1	-	TRBV7-3	TRBJ2-2	CASSLYDRGAGELFF	TGTGCCAGCAGCTTATACGACAGGGGGGCCGGGGAGCTGTTTTTT
-	few	TRBV27	TRBJ2-2	CASSSTGVAGELFF	TGTGCCAGCAGTTCTACGGGGGTAGCCGGGGAGCTGTTTTTT
-	-	TRBV6-5	TRBJ1-2	CASTPYGGNYGYTF	TGTGCCAGCACCCCTTACGGGGGGAACTATGGCTACACCTTC
TRBD1	-	TRBV27	TRBJ1-6	CASWGRGRGNSPLHF	TGTGCCAGCTGGGGTAGGGGGCGCGGGAATTCACCCCTCCACTTT
-	-	TRBV30	TRBJ2-7	CAWGRGYEQYF	TGTGCCTGGGGACGCGGATACGAGCAGTACTTC
-	-	TRBV18	TRBJ2-1	CASSPKETTNEQFF	TGTGCCAGCTCACCAAAGGAGACTACGAATGAGCAGTTCTTC
-	-	TRBV4-1	TRBJ1-2	CASSHPTASYGYTF	TGCGCCAGCAGCCACCCGACAGCGTCCTATGGCTACACCTTC
TRBD2	-	TRBV29-1	TRBJ2-3	CSVLAGYSTDTQYF	TGCAGCGTTTTAGCGGGGTACAGCACAGATACGCAGTATTTT
-	-	TRBV30	TRBJ1-6	CAWKPTSYNSPLHF	TGTGCCTGGAAGCCCACCTCCTATAATTCACCCCTCCACTTT
-	-	TRBV29-1	TRBJ2-5	CSSLSGTQQETQYF	TGCAGCTCTCTATCCGGGACACAACAAGAGACCCAGTACTTC
-	-	TRBV7-9	TRBJ2-1	CASSLVLEAYNEQFF	TGTGCCAGCAGCTTAGTTCTAGAGGCCTACAATGAGCAGTTCTTC
TRBD1	-	TRBV7-9	TRBJ1-5	CASSFGQGNQPQHF	TGTGCCAGCAGTTTCGGACAGGGAAATCAGCCCCAGCATTTT
-	-	TRBV5-1	TRBJ2-3	CASRVSGGDTQYF	TGCGCCAGCAGAGTATCTGGGGGGGATACGCAGTATTTT
-	-	TRBV24-1	TRBJ2-1	CATSEDYYNEQFF	TGTGCCACCAGTGAGGACTACTACAATGAGCAGTTCTTC
TRBD1	few	TRBV28	TRBJ1-2	CASSTGATNYGYTF	TGTGCCAGCAGCACAGGGGCTACTAACTATGGCTACACCTTC
-	-	TRBV6-6	TRBJ1-2	CASTLPGDYGYTF	TGTGCCAGCACCTTACCCGGGGACTATGGCTACACCTTC
TRBD2	-	TRBV5-4	TRBJ2-3	CASSGGGAVTDTQYF	TGTGCCAGCAGCGGCGGGGGGGCCGTCACAGATACGCAGTATTTT
-	-	TRBV5-4	TRBJ2-3	CASSGGISTDTQYF	TGTGCCAGCAGCGGAGGGATTAGCACAGATACGCAGTATTTT
-	-	TRBV7-3	TRBJ1-1	CASSLMGRVTPNGLNTEAFF	TGTGCCAGCAGCTTAATGGGCAGGGTCACTCCTAATGGTTTGAACACTGAAGCTTTCTTT
-	-	TRBV7-9	TRBJ1-1	CASSWAGLDTEAFF	TGTGCCAGCAGCTGGGCAGGGCTGGACACTGAAGCTTTCTTT
TRBD1	-	TRBV14	TRBJ1-4	CASSSGTANEKLFF	TGTGCCAGCAGCTCCGGGACAGCTAATGAAAAACTGTTTTTT
-	-	TRBV18	TRBJ2-3	CASSPSISGSTDTQYF	TGTGCCAGCTCACCATCCATCAGCGGGAGCACAGATACGCAGTATTTT
TRBD2	-	TRBV25-1	TRBJ2-7	CASSDNLAAYEQYF	TGTGCCAGCAGCGACAATCTAGCGGCTTACGAGCAGTACTTC
-	-	TRBV19	TRBJ1-1	CASSIGGPVNTEAFF	TGTGCCAGTAGTATAGGGGGGCCGGTTAACACTGAAGCTTTCTTT
-	-	TRBV7-9	TRBJ1-1	CASSNRDRTEAFF	TGTGCCAGCAGTAACAGGGATCGCACTGAAGCTTTCTTT
-	once	TRBV4-1	TRBJ2-2	CASSPNQAPRAGELFF	TGCGCCAGCAGCCCCAACCAGGCCCCGCGCGCCGGGGAGCTGTTTTTT
-	-	TRBV6-1	TRBJ1-6	CASSEALLGSSPLHF	TGTGCCAGCAGTGAAGCGCTTCTGGGTAGCTCACCCCTCCACTTT
-	-	TRBV4-1	TRBJ2-5	CASSQAFERYETQYF	TGCGCCAGCAGCCAGGCCTTTGAGCGATACGAGACCCAGTACTTC
-	-	TRBV5-1	TRBJ2-7	CASSLGGGSYEQYF	TGCGCCAGCAGCTTGGGAGGGGGCTCCTACGAGCAGTACTTC
TRBD2	once	TRBV9	TRBJ2-3	CASSQSGRKADTQYF	TGTGCCAGCTCCCAGAGCGGGAGAAAGGCTGATACGCAGTATTTT
-	-	TRBV7-9	TRBJ1-6	CASSPDRNHNSPLHF	TGTGCCAGCAGCCCTGACAGGAACCATAATTCACCCCTCCACTTT
-	-	TRBV28	TRBJ2-7	CASSSLGSAHRRYEQYF	TGTGCCAGCAGCTCCCTTGGTTCCGCACACAGGAGATACGAGCAGTACTTC
TRBD1	-	TRBV6-5	TRBJ1-1	CASTGTGGRAEAFF	TGTGCCAGCACGGGAACAGGGGGACGGGCTGAAGCTTTCTTT
TRBD2	-	TRBV19	TRBJ2-5	CASSIAGGNQETQYF	TGTGCCAGTAGTATAGCGGGGGGAAACCAAGAGACCCAGTACTTC
TRBD2	-	TRBV7-8	TRBJ2-3	CASSLGLAGGPSTDTQYF	TGTGCCAGCAGCTTAGGACTAGCGGGGGGCCCGAGCACAGATACGCAGTATTTT
-	few	TRBV27	TRBJ1-1	CASSPRGWFAEAFF	TGTGCCAGCAGTCCCCGAGGGTGGTTCGCTGAAGCTTTCTTT
TRBD1	-	TRBV7-2	TRBJ2-1	CARDRKQGQPSSYNEQFF	TGTGCCAGGGATCGTAAACAGGGGCAACCCAGCTCCTACAATGAGCAGTTCTTC
-	once	TRBV12-3/TRBV12-4	TRBJ1-1	CASRRGIVAFF	TGTGCCAGCAGGAGGGGGATTGTAGCTTTCTTT
TRBD2	-	TRBV12-5	TRBJ2-7	CASGGRGNSYEQYF	TGTGCTAGTGGTGGGCGGGGGAACTCCTACGAGCAGTACTTC
-	-	TRBV7-6	TRBJ2-7	CASSENTGLFSYEQYF	TGTGCCAGCAGCGAGAATACGGGACTGTTCTCCTACGAGCAGTACTTC
TRBD2	-	TRBV5-1	TRBJ2-1	CASSRPLAGANNEQFF	TGCGCCAGCAGCCGCCCCCTAGCGGGGGCTAACAATGAGCAGTTCTTC